The source of this TCR beta chain is a study of blood T cell repertoires in COVID-19. As for the study in general: From T cells, B-cell-depleted T cells, or PBMCs came the material, which was cDNA or gDNA.

Clones were read by immunoSEQ multiplex PCR, and TCRdb kept only the in-frame ones, dropping some. The sample shows about 130,000 clones, just over 85% of them seen only once. This clone was counted only a few times. V dropped 6 bases and J dropped 2 bases, with 13 bases sitting between them. This CDR3 has 14 amino acids. CDR1 and CDR2 (germline): KGHSH, LQKENI. V usage is TRBV18 and J usage is TRBJ2-5; weak D call: TRBD2 (5 bases). This clonotype was sampled from a man aged 50 to 60 who had recovered from COVID-19. Input material: PBMCs or T cells enriched from blood (not recorded which). This CDR3 reads CASSRNPGQETQYF. The CDR3 DNA reads TGTGCCAGCTCCCGGAATCCGGGACAAGAGACCCAGTACTTC.